The present TCR beta chain was sequenced within a study of T cell responses to AZD1222 COVID-19 vaccine. Study context: Pooling covered second doses at about 4 or about 12 weeks. Study-level points and caveats: The reported proportion of spike-specific TCRs targeting unmutated variant regions was nearly half. The study identified only five or six AZD1222 recipients as seropositive at baseline. The donor group comprised mostly white British people and more females; the analysis possibly underestimated clonal diversity.

The protocol was immunoSEQ multiplex PCR, while the TCRdb copy is restricted to in-frame clones and leaves out a portion. The repertoire consists of 150,000 to 200,000 clones, with about 95% occurring once and the leading ten covering about 0.64%. Comments on this clone: Its antigen is undetermined.

Germline CDR1 reads MGHRA; CDR2 reads YSYEKL. The CDR3 length is 12 residues. Trimming pared 3 bases from V and 10 bases from J, leaving 10 bases between. The source is an adult in good health. The chain uses TRBV4-1 and TRBJ1-5; D remains unclear. Sequenced material: peripheral blood, taken on day 0 of AZD1222 vaccination. The CDR3 bases are TGCGCCAGCAGCCAGGGAGGCATCCCCCAGCATTTT. It is translated as CASSQGGIPQHF.